A single T cell receptor (beta chain) is shown here with its context. This entry is derived from a study of T cell responses to AZD1222 COVID-19 vaccine. Germline CDR1 and CDR2: SGHNT and YYREEE (reference sequence). This CDR3 spans 16 amino acids. Losses at the gene ends were 0 bases for V and 9 bases for J; bases not matched to a gene: 7. Data came from immunoSEQ multiplex PCR; TCRdb stores just in-frame clones and leaves some out. The sample gives some 160,000 clones, about 83% of which show up once; around 1.1% is in the top ten. The receptor's source is an adult who received the AZD1222 COVID-19 vaccine. The chain links TRBV5-4 to TRBJ2-1; 12 positions agree with TRBD2. Here the sequenced sample was peripheral blood, taken 28 days after the second AZD1222 dose. The DNA of the CDR3 is TGTGCCAGCAGCTTGGATGCTAGCGGGGGGGTGAGTGAGCAGTTCTTC. It encodes CASSLDASGGVSEQFF. The full variable domain, in which reference TRBV5-4 and TRBJ2-1 provide the parts outside the CDR3, is ETGVTQSPTHLIKTRGQQVTLRCSSQSGHNTVSWYQQALGQGPQFIFQYYREEENGRGNFPPRFSGLQFPNYSSELNVNALELDDSALYLCASSLDASGGVSEQFFGPGTRLTVL.